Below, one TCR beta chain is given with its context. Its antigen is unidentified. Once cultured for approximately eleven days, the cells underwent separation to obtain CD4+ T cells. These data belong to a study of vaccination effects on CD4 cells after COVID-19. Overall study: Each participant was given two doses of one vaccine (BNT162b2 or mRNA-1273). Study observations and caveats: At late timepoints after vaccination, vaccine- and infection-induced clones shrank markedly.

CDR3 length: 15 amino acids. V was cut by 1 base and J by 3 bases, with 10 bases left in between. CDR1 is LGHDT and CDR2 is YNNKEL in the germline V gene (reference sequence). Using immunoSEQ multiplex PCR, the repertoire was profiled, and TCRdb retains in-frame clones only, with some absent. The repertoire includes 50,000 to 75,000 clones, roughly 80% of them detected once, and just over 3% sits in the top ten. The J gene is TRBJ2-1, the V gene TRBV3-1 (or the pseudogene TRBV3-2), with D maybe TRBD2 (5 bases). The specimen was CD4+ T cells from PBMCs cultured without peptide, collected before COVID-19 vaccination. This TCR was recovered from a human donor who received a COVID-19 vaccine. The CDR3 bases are TGTGCCAGCAGCCAAGGCCTAGCAGGCTACAATGAGCAGTTCTTC. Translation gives CASSQGLAGYNEQFF.